This note documents a single TCR beta chain sequence. The target antigen is unknown. The method was immunoSEQ multiplex PCR; TCRdb's version includes in-frame clones alone and lacks a portion of them. The data contain about 12,000 clones, approximately 85% of them singletons. Samples were taken several times over chemoradiotherapy. The data derive from a study of chemoradiotherapy in HPV16-positive cancers. Regarding the study as a whole: For HPV16-positive patients, expanding HPV-responsive T cells associated with longer recurrence-free survival. HPV-specific T cells were functionally defined from only a couple of HPV16-positive patients. Candidate HPV-specific clones and E7-related TCR motifs grew in tumor during treatment.

This CDR3 region has 13 residues. Trimming shortened V by 2 bases and J by 5 bases, and 11 bases separated the two germline ends. The V gene's germline CDR1 is SGHDT and CDR2 YYEEEE. The specimen comprised blood, sampled from a patient who underwent chemoradiotherapy. The rearrangement joins TRBV5-6 to TRBJ2-7, with D possibly matching TRBD2 (6 bases). This receptor was obtained from a human donor with HPV-associated anogenital cancer. CDR3: CASSLIGTDEQYF. For the CDR3, the DNA is TGTGCCAGCAGCTTAATAGGGACTGACGAGCAGTACTTC.